Listed here are 28 T cell receptor beta chains from one sample, sequenced in a study of cytomegalovirus exposure and HLA in healthy donors. Use of 60 Vbeta and 13 Jbeta primers characterized the PCR. Clones were sequenced by immunoSEQ multiplex PCR, and TCRdb holds only the in-frame ones, with some missing. The sample lists 50,000 to 55,000 clones, roughly four fifths occurring once. The source material was PBMCs. The receptors derive from a boy between 10 and 17 years old in good health and CMV-seropositive.

CDR3 in DNA: TGTGCCAGCGCGCCACCGGTGACAGGGGTCTCTGGGGCCAACGTCCTGACTTTC. This codes for CASAPPVTGVSGANVLTF. V and J are TRBV14 and TRBJ2-6; 8 positions agree with TRBD1. Germline V gives CDR1 SGHDN, CDR2 FVKESK. The trim removed 8 bases at V and 0 bases at J, leaving 12 bases unmatched. CDR3 length: 18 amino acids.

The V and J genes are TRBV11-1 and TRBJ1-1; possibly TRBD1 for D (5 bases). Germline loops: CDR1 SGHAT, CDR2 FQDESV (reference sequence). The CDR3 contains 13 residues. Deletions cut 5 bases from V and 0 bases from J, with 7 bases between. The CDR3 here is CASSPRVNTEAFF. For the CDR3, the DNA is TGTGCCAGCAGCCCCAGGGTGAACACTGAAGCTTTCTTT.

The rearrangement uses TRBV10-3 and TRBJ2-7, with D perhaps TRBD1 (5 bases). With 2 bases removed from V and 2 bases from J, the gap between germline ends came to 7 bases. The CDR3 has 13 amino acids. In germline, CDR1 is ENHRY, CDR2 SYGVKD. CDR3 sequence (DNA): TGTGCCATCAGTGAGCAGGGTACCTACGAGCAGTACTTC. Amino acid sequence: CAISEQGTYEQYF.

CDR3 amino acids: CASSTDRAGSPLHF. The DNA for the CDR3 is TGTGCCAGCAGCACCGACAGGGCAGGCTCACCCCTCCACTTT. This rearrangement joins TRBV2 to TRBJ1-6, with 7 bases fitting TRBD1. The CDR3 extends over 14 amino acids. Per germline, CDR1 SNHLY and CDR2 FYNNEI. After removal of 6 bases from V and 10 bases from J, the junction contained 9 bases not matched to a gene. Full variable domain (missing parts from reference TRBV2 and TRBJ1-6): EPEVTQTPSHQVTQMGQEVILRCVPISNHLYFYWYRQILGQKVEFLVSFYNNEISEKSEIFDDQFSVERPDGSNFTLKIRSTKLEDSAMYFCASSTDRAGSPLHFGNGTRLTVT.

This clone occurred once. The gene calls are TRBV27 and TRBJ1-1; D call uncertain. This CDR3 has 11 amino acids. Germline V gene sequence: CDR1 MNHEY, CDR2 SMNVEV (reference sequence). V was pared by 8 bases and J by 3 bases, with 7 bases between. In DNA form, the CDR3 reads TGTGCCAGCTCAGGTGACACTGAAGCTTTCTTT. Amino acids: CASSGDTEAFF.

This rearrangement joins TRBV18 to TRBJ2-5; 11 bases fit TRBD1. This CDR3 contains 17 residues. In germline, CDR1 is KGHSH, CDR2 LQKENI. J lost 1 base, V lost 2 bases, and 6 bases had no gene match. CDR3 sequence: CASSPTWTGGSQETQYF. The CDR3 DNA sequence: TGTGCCAGCTCACCAACATGGACAGGGGGCTCCCAAGAGACCCAGTACTTC. Drawing the rest from reference TRBV18 and TRBJ2-5, the complete variable domain is NAGVMQNPRHLVRRRGQEARLRCSPMKGHSHVYWYRQLPEEGLKFMVYLQKENIIDESGMPKERFSAEFPKEGPSILRIQQVVRGDSAAYFCASSPTWTGGSQETQYFGPGTRLLVL.

The chain combines TRBV28 with TRBJ2-7, with D possibly being TRBD2 (5 bases). The CDR3 is made up of 14 amino acids. The V gene lost 4 bases and the J gene lost 4 bases, with 14 bases spanning the gap. Germline V lookup: CDR1 MDHEN, CDR2 SYDVKM. This CDR3 reads CASSSRRTGYEQYF. The DNA for the CDR3 is TGTGCCAGCAGTTCCCGGCGGACGGGATACGAGCAGTACTTC.

This rearrangement joins TRBV7-2 to TRBJ2-2; no definite D call. The CDR3 covers 16 residues. CDR1 and CDR2 (germline): SGHTA, FQGNSA. Trimming took 5 bases from V and 1 from J, leaving 14 bases between them. CDR3 nucleotides: TGTGCCAGCAGCGCCGTCCCTTCGGGGAACACCGGGGAGCTGTTTTTT. This gives the protein CASSAVPSGNTGELFF.

The chain uses TRBV9 and TRBJ1-2; a possible D gene is TRBD1 (6 bases). Germline CDR1 and CDR2: SGDLS and YYNGEE. V shed 0 bases and J shed 0 bases, with 12 bases lying between them. The CDR3 sequence is 16 residues long. In nucleotides, the CDR3 is TGTGCCAGCAGCGTAGAGCCAAGGGGGACTAACTATGGCTACACCTTC. Its protein product is CASSVEPRGTNYGYTF.

The chain has TRBV14 and TRBJ2-1, with D perhaps TRBD2 (5 bases). The CDR3 sequence is 15 residues long. Germline V gene sequence: CDR1 SGHDN, CDR2 FVKESK. V lost 4 bases, J lost 4 bases, and 14 bases lay in between. CDR3 amino acids: CASSRGLWDYNEQFF. As DNA, the CDR3 is TGTGCCAGCAGCCGAGGGTTGTGGGATTACAATGAGCAGTTCTTC.

V gene TRBV29-1 combines with J gene TRBJ1-4; tentatively, D is TRBD1 (5 bases). The V and J ends lost 6 bases and 6 bases respectively, with 14 bases between them. CDR1 is SQVTM and CDR2 is ANQGSEA in the germline V gene. The CDR3 spans 13 residues. The CDR3 loop reads CSVQIGADEKLFF. The CDR3 DNA is TGCAGCGTGCAAATAGGGGCCGATGAAAAACTGTTTTTT.

The J gene is TRBJ1-6, the V gene TRBV19, with D hard to call. The V and J ends lost 6 bases and 8 bases respectively, with 11 bases between them. This CDR3 has 13 residues. Germline V gene data show CDR1 as LNHDA and CDR2 as SQIVND (reference sequence). The CDR3 DNA is TGTGCCAGTAGAACGACGCGGGATTCACCCCTCCACTTT. It specifies CASRTTRDSPLHF. Variable domain in full (rest from reference TRBV19 and TRBJ1-6): DGGITQSPKYLFRKEGQNVTLSCEQNLNHDAMYWYRQDPGQGLRLIYYSQIVNDFQKGDIAEGYSVSREKKESFPLTVTSAQKNPTAFYLCASRTTRDSPLHFGNGTRLTVT.

The V call is TRBV10-3, the J call TRBJ2-7; TRBD1 matches 8 bases. Trimming at V came to 2 bases and at J to 6 bases, leaving 12 bases not matched to a gene. The germline V gene encodes CDR1 ENHRY and CDR2 SYGVKD. The length of the CDR3 is 16 residues. In DNA form, the CDR3 reads TGTGCCATCAGTGAGCCTCAATCCAGACAGGGGTTCGAGCAGTACTTC. The encoded protein is CAISEPQSRQGFEQYF.

This clone was counted between two and nine times. The rearrangement joins TRBV6-1 to TRBJ1-1; possible D gene TRBD1, 5 bases. This CDR3 region has 12 residues. V gave up 4 bases and J gave up 7 bases, with 10 bases separating them. Germline CDR1 and CDR2: MNHNS and SASEGT. This chain's CDR3 is CASSARVVEAFF. CDR3 nucleotide sequence: TGTGCCAGCAGTGCCAGGGTTGTTGAAGCTTTCTTT.

This sequence joins TRBV10-1 and TRBJ2-1; D is uncertain. This CDR3 region has 17 residues. Trimming removed 4 bases from V and 0 bases from J, with 16 bases in between. Germline CDR1 is WNHNN and CDR2 is SYGVQD (reference sequence). DNA for the CDR3: TGCGCCAGCAGTGCTAGAGCCCTAGGAACCTCCTACAATGAGCAGTTCTTC. It is translated as CASSARALGTSYNEQFF.

This chain links TRBV5-5 with TRBJ2-7; D possibly corresponds to TRBD1 (6 bases). With 0 bases removed from V and 4 bases from J, the gap between germline ends came to 11 bases. Germline V lookup: CDR1 SGHKS, CDR2 YYEKEE (reference sequence). The CDR3 is 14 residues long. The CDR3 reads CASSLAIGQYEQYF. Here the CDR3 DNA reads TGTGCCAGCAGCTTGGCCATTGGACAGTACGAGCAGTACTTC.

The chain recombines TRBV4-2 with TRBJ1-2; no definite D call. The V gene lost 0 bases and the J gene lost 1 base, with 12 bases spanning the gap. Germline V gene data show CDR1 as LGHNA and CDR2 as YNFKEQ. The CDR3 is 16 residues long. The CDR3, as DNA: TGTGCCAGCAGCCAAGAGAGCAGGTTCCTTAACTATGGCTACACCTTC. Protein product: CASSQESRFLNYGYTF.

This chain links TRBV5-1 with TRBJ2-7, with a possible D match to TRBD1 (6 bases). Germline values: CDR1 SGHRS, CDR2 YFSETQ. V lost 4 bases to trimming and J lost 4 bases, with 12 bases between them. This CDR3 has 13 residues. In DNA, the CDR3 is TGCGCCAGCAGCGACCTACAGGGTTACGAGCAGTACTTC. Translated: CASSDLQGYEQYF.

This chain connects TRBV27 to TRBJ2-2; D is perhaps TRBD1 (6 bases). CDR1 and CDR2 from the germline V gene are MNHEY and SMNVEV (reference sequence). This CDR3 region has 15 residues. V lost 3 bases to trimming and J lost 6 bases, with 14 bases between them. CDR3 nucleotide sequence: TGTGCCAGCAGTTTCCAAGTCTCAGGGGCCGGGGAGCTGTTTTTT. This gives the protein CASSFQVSGAGELFF.

The chain joins TRBV12-5 to TRBJ1-4, with D perhaps TRBD1 (6 bases). V gave up 6 bases and J gave up 8 bases, with 16 bases separating them. Germline V gene sequence: CDR1 LGHNT, CDR2 FRNRAP. This CDR3 has 14 amino acids. The CDR3 nucleotides read TGTGCTAGTGGCCTGGGGACAATAAACGAAAAACTGTTTTTT. It yields the protein CASGLGTINEKLFF.

The rearrangement joins TRBV6-6 to TRBJ2-7, with 7 bases that match TRBD1. CDR3 length: 15 amino acids. In germline, CDR1 is MNHNY, CDR2 SVGAGI (reference sequence). V lost 0 bases and J lost 5; bases outside the gene matches: 7. The CDR3 here is CASSYSLTGINEQYF. As DNA, the CDR3 is TGTGCCAGCAGTTACTCGTTGACAGGGATAAACGAGCAGTACTTC.

The rearrangement links TRBV28 to TRBJ2-7; 7 nucleotides line up with TRBD1. After removal of 2 bases from V and 2 bases from J, the junction contained 3 bases not matched to a gene. CDR1 and CDR2 from the germline V gene are MDHEN and SYDVKM. The CDR3 totals 14 residues. In nucleotides, the CDR3 is TGTGCCAGCAGTTTACAGGGGGTGACCTACGAGCAGTACTTC. This sequence encodes CASSLQGVTYEQYF.

This chain connects TRBV6-1 to TRBJ2-7; possibly TRBD2 for D (5 bases). Looked up from germline, CDR1 is MNHNS and CDR2 is SASEGT. This CDR3 has 14 amino acids. Trimming left V 2 bases short and J 3 bases short, with 11 bases between. The CDR3: CASSERSEGYEQYF. The CDR3 bases are TGTGCCAGCAGTGAACGTTCCGAGGGCTACGAGCAGTACTTC.

This sequence joins TRBV7-3 and TRBJ2-7; D might be TRBD2 (6 bases). This CDR3 spans 13 amino acids. Trimming shortened V by 2 bases and J by 6 bases, and 11 bases separated the two germline ends. Germline V lookup: CDR1 SGHTA, CDR2 FQGTGA. The CDR3: CASSLAGLTEQYF. The CDR3 region has the DNA TGTGCCAGCAGCTTAGCGGGGTTGACCGAGCAGTACTTC.

This clone was seen once. The rearrangement uses TRBV7-3 and TRBJ2-1; D perhaps matches TRBD2 (6 bases). Germline V gives CDR1 SGHTA, CDR2 FQGTGA. Trimming took 0 bases from V and 4 from J, leaving 10 bases between them. This CDR3 contains 15 residues. The CDR3 DNA follows: TGTGCCAGCAGCTTAACTAGTGGAGGGTACAATGAGCAGTTCTTC. Its protein product is CASSLTSGGYNEQFF. Combining the CDR3 with reference TRBV7-3 and TRBJ2-1 gives the whole variable domain GAGVSQTPSNKVTEKGKYVELRCDPISGHTALYWYRQSLGQGPEFLIYFQGTGAADDSGLPNDRFFAVRPEGSVSTLKIQRTERGDSAVYLCASSLTSGGYNEQFFGPGTRLTVL.

The chain combines TRBV5-6 with TRBJ1-1; possible D gene TRBD1, 6 bases. The CDR3 totals 13 residues. Looked up from germline, CDR1 is SGHDT and CDR2 is YYEEEE. V shed 1 base and J shed 7 bases, with 11 bases lying between them. In nucleotides, the CDR3 is TGTGCCAGCAGCTTGTGGCCAGGGGTTGAAGCTTTCTTT. This encodes CASSLWPGVEAFF.

This sequence joins TRBV13 and TRBJ2-7; 7 positions match TRBD1. CDR3 size: 14 residues. Germline V gene sequence: CDR1 PRHDT, CDR2 FYEKMQ (reference sequence). With V trimmed by 5 bases and J by 5 bases, 9 bases remained unmatched. Written as DNA, the CDR3 is TGTGCCAGCAGCCCTTCAGGGGGTTCCAACGAGCAGTACTTC. Protein product: CASSPSGGSNEQYF.

This chain connects TRBV7-9 to TRBJ2-7; D perhaps matches TRBD1 (6 bases). The ends were cut back, 5 bases at V and 0 bases at J, with 14 bases in the middle. This CDR3 is 15 amino acids long. Germline CDR1 is SEHNR and CDR2 is FQNEAQ (reference sequence). CDR3 sequence reads: CASSLQGPLSYEQYF. CDR3 DNA sequence: TGTGCCAGCAGCCTACAGGGTCCCCTCTCCTACGAGCAGTACTTC. Together with reference TRBV7-9 and TRBJ2-7, the CDR3 gives the full variable domain: DTGVSQNPRHKITKRGQNVTFRCDPISEHNRLYWYRQTLGQGPEFLTYFQNEAQLEKSRLLSDRFSAERPKGSFSTLEIQRTEQGDSAMYLCASSLQGPLSYEQYFGPGTRLTVT.